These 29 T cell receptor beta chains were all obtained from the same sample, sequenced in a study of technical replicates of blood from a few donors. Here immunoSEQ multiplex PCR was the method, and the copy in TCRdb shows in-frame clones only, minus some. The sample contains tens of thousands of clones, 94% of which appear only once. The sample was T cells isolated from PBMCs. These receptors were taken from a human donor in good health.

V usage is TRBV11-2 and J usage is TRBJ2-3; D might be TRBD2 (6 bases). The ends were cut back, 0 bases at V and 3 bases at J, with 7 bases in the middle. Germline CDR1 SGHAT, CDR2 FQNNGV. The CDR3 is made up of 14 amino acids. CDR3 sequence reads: CASSLDRGTDTQYF. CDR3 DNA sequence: TGTGCCAGCAGCTTAGACCGGGGGACAGATACGCAGTATTTT.

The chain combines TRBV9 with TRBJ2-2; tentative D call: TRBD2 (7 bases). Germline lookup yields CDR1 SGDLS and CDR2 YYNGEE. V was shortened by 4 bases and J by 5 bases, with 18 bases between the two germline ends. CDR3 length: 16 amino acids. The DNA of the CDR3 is TGTGCCAGCAGCCCTAGGGGGGCGGGGGAAACCGGGGAGCTGTTTTTT. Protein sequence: CASSPRGAGETGELFF.

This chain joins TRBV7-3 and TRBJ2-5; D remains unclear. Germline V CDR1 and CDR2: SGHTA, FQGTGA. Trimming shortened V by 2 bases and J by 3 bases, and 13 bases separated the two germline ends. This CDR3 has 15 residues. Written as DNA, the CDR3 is TGTGCCAGCAGCTTATATCTCCTCCGGGAAGAGACCCAGTACTTC. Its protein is CASSLYLLREETQYF.

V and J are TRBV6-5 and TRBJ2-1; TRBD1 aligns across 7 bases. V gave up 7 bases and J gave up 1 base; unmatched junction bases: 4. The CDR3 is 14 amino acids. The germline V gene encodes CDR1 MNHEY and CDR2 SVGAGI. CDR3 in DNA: TGTGCCAGCACCGTACAGGGGTCCTACAATGAGCAGTTCTTC. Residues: CASTVQGSYNEQFF.

The chain's CDR3 is CASSPVLTGDNQPQHF. In DNA, the CDR3 is TGTGCCAGCAGCCCCGTCCTGACAGGGGACAATCAGCCCCAGCATTTT. The gene calls are TRBV7-2 and TRBJ1-5, with 8 bases identical to TRBD1. J lost 3 bases, V lost 5 bases, and 9 bases had no gene match. CDR3 size: 16 residues. Germline CDR1 and CDR2: SGHTA and FQGNSA.

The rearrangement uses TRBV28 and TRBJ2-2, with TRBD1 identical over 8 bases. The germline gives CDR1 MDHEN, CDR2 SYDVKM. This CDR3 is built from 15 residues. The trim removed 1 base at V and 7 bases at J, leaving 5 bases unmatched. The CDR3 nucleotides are TGTGCCAGCAGTTTATATCAGGGGGCGGTCGGGGAGCTGTTTTTT. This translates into CASSLYQGAVGELFF. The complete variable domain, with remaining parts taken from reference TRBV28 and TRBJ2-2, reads DVKVTQSSRYLVKRTGEKVFLECVQDMDHENMFWYRQDPGLGLRLIYFSYDVKMKEKGDIPEGYSVSREKKERFSLILESASTNQTSMYLCASSLYQGAVGELFFGEGSRLTVL.

The CDR3 is CASSILAGGDTGELFF. The CDR3 DNA follows: TGCGCCAGCAGCATCCTAGCGGGGGGTGACACCGGGGAGCTGTTTTTT. V is TRBV5-1 and J is TRBJ2-2; TRBD2 aligns across 11 bases. The germline V gene encodes CDR1 SGHRS and CDR2 YFSETQ. There are 16 residues in the CDR3. The V gene end was trimmed by 4 bases and the J gene end by 3 bases; junction bases not matched to a gene: 5.

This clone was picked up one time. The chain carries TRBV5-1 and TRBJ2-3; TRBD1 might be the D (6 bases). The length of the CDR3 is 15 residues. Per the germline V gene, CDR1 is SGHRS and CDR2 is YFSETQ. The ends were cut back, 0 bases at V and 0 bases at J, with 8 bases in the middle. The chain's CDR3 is CASSLGGQSTDTQYF. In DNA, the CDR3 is TGCGCCAGCAGCTTGGGCGGACAGAGCACAGATACGCAGTATTTT.

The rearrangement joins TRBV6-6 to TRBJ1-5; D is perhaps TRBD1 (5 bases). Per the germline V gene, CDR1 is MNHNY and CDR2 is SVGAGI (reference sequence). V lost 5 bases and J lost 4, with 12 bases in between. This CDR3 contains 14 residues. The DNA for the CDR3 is TGTGCCAGCAGTGGCCCGGGGGGGAATCAGCCCCAGCATTTT. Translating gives CASSGPGGNQPQHF.

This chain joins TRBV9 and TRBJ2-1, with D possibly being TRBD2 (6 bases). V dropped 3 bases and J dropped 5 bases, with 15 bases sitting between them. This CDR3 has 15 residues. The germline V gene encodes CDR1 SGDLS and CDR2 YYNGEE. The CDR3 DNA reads TGTGCCAGCAGCGCCGGGACTTTCGGGCACAATGAGCAGTTCTTC. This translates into CASSAGTFGHNEQFF.

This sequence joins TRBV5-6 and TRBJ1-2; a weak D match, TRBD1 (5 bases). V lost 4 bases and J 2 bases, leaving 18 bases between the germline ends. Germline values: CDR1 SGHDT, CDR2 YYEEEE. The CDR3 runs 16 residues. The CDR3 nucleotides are TGTGCCAGCAGCGCCCTAGGACACGACCTCAACTATGGCTACACCTTC. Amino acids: CASSALGHDLNYGYTF.

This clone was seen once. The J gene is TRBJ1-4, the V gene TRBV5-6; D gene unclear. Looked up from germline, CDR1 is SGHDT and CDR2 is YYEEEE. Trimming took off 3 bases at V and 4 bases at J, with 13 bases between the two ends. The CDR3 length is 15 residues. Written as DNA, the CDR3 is TGTGCCAGCAGCTCCGGAGCCCTACGTAATGAAAAACTGTTTTTT. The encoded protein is CASSSGALRNEKLFF.

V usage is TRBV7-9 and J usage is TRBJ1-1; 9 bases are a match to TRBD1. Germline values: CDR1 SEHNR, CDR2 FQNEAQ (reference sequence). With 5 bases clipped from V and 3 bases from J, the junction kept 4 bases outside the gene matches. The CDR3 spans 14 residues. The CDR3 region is CASSPRDRDTEAFF. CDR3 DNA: TGTGCCAGCAGCCCTAGGGACAGGGACACTGAAGCTTTCTTT.

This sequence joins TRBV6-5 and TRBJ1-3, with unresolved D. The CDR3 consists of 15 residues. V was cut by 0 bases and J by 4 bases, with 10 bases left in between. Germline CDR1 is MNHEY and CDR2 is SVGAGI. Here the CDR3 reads CASSYSRGKGNTIYF. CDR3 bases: TGTGCCAGCAGTTACTCAAGAGGGAAAGGAAACACCATATATTTT.

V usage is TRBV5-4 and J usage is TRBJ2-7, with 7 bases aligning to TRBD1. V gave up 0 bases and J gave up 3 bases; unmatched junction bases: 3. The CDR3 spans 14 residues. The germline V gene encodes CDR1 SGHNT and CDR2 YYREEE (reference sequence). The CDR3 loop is CASSLAQGIYEQYF. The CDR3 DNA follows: TGTGCCAGCAGCTTGGCACAGGGGATCTACGAGCAGTACTTC.

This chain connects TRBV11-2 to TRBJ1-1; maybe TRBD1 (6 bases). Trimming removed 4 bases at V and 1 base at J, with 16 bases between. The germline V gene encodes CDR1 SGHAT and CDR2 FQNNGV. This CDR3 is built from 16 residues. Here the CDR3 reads CASSSQGTDRNTEAFF. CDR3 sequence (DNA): TGTGCCAGCAGCTCTCAGGGGACGGATCGGAACACTGAAGCTTTCTTT.

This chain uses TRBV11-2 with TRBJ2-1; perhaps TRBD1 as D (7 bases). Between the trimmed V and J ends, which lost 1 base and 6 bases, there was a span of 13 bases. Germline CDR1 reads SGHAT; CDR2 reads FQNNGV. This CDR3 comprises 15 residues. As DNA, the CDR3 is TGTGCCAGCAGCTTAGGCGGGACAGCCTCCAATGAGCAGTTCTTC. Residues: CASSLGGTASNEQFF.

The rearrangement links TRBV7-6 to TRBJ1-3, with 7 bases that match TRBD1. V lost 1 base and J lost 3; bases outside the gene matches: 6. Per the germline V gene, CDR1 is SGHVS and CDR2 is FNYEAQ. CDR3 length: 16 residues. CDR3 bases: TGTGCCAGCAGCTTAGGGGCTCAGGGGGATGGAAACACCATATATTTT. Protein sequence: CASSLGAQGDGNTIYF.

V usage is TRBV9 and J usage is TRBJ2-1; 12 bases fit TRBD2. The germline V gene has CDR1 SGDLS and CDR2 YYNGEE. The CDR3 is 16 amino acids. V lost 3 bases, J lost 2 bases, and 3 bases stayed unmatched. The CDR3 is CASSGTSGDPYNEQFF. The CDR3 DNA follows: TGTGCCAGCAGCGGGACTAGCGGGGATCCCTACAATGAGCAGTTCTTC.

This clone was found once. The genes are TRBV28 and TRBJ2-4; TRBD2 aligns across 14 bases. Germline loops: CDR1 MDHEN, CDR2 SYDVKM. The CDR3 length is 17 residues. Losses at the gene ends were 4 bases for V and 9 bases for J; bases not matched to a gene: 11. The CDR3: CASSSSGLAGGRSIQYF. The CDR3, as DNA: TGTGCCAGCAGTTCCTCCGGACTAGCGGGAGGAAGGAGCATTCAGTACTTC.

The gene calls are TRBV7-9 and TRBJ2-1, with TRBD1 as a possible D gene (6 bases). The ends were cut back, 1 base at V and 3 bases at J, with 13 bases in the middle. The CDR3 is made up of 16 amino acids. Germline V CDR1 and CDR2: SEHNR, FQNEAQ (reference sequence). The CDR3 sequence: CASSLGNRAIYNEQFF. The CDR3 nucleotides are TGTGCCAGCAGCTTAGGGAACAGGGCTATCTACAATGAGCAGTTCTTC.

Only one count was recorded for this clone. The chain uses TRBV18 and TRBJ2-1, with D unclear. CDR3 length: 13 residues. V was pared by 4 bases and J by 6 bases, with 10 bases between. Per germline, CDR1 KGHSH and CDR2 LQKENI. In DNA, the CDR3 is TGTGCCAGCTCACGCATTAACAGCAATGAGCAGTTCTTC. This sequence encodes CASSRINSNEQFF.

In DNA, the CDR3 is TGCGCCAGCGGATCCAGGGGAGGAAACACCATATATTTT. Protein product: CASGSRGGNTIYF. This sequence joins TRBV10-1 and TRBJ1-3, with a tentative D call TRBD1 (6 bases). Between the trimmed V and J ends, which lost 8 bases and 4 bases, there was a span of 12 bases. Germline V gene lookup returns CDR1 WNHNN and CDR2 SYGVQD (reference sequence). This CDR3 comprises 13 residues.

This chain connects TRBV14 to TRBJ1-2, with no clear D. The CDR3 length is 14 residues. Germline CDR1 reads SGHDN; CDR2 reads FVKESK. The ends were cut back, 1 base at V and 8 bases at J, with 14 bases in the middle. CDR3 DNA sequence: TGTGCCAGCAGCCAAGGTGAGGTCCTGTGGGGCTACACCTTC. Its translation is CASSQGEVLWGYTF. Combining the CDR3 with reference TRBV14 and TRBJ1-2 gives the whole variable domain EAGVTQFPSHSVIEKGQTVTLRCDPISGHDNLYWYRRVMGKEIKFLLHFVKESKQDESGMPNNRFLAERTGGTYSTLKVQPAELEDSGVYFCASSQGEVLWGYTFGSGTRLTVV.

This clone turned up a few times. The CDR3 DNA follows: TGTGCCAGCAGCCCGCTTATCGGGGATTTGGACACTGAAGCTTTCTTT. Translating it yields CASSPLIGDLDTEAFF. The chain couples TRBV7-9 to TRBJ1-1; no clear D gene. Germline V lookup: CDR1 SEHNR, CDR2 FQNEAQ (reference sequence). V was pared by 5 bases and J by 3 bases, with 19 bases between. This CDR3 contains 16 residues.

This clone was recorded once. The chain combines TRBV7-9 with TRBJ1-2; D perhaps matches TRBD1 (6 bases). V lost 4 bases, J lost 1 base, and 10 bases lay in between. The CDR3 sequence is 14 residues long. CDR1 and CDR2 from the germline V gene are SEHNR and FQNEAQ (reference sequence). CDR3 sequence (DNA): TGTGCCAGCAGCTCAGAGGACAGTAACTATGGCTACACCTTC. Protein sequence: CASSSEDSNYGYTF.

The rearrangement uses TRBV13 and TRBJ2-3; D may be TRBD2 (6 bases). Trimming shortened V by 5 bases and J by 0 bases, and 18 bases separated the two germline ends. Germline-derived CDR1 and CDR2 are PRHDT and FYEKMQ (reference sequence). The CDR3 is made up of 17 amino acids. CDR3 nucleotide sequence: TGTGCCAGCAGCGCGGCAGGGACTTCCCCTAGCACAGATACGCAGTATTTT. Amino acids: CASSAAGTSPSTDTQYF.

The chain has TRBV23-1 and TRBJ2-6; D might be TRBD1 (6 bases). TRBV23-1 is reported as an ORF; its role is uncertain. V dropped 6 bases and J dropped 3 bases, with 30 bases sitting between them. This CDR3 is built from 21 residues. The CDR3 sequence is CASSPRSFSGSRGYGANVLTF. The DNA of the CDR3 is TGCGCCAGCAGCCCCAGATCCTTCTCCGGTAGCAGGGGTTATGGGGCCAACGTCCTGACTTTC.

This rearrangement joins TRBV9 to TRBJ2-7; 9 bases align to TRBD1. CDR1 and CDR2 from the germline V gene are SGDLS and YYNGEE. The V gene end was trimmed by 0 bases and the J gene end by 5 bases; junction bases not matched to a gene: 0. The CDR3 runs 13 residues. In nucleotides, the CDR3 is TGTGCCAGCAGCGTAGGGACAGGGGACGAGCAGTACTTC. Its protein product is CASSVGTGDEQYF.